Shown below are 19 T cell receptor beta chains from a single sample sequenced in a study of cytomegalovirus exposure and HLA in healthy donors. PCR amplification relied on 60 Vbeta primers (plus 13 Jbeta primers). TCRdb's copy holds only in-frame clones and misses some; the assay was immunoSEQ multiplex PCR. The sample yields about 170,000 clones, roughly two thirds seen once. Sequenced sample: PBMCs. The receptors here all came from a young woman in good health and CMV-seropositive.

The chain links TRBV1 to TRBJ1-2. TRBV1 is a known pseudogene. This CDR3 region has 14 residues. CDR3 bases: TGCACCAGCAGCCAAGAGGGAGGGGCGCGCGGCTACACCTTC. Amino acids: CTSSQEGGARGYTF.

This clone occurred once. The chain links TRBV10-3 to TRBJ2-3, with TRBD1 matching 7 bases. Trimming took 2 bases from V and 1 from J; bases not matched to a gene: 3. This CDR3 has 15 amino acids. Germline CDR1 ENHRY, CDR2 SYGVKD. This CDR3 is CAISEPGGGTDTQYF. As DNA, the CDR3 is TGTGCCATCAGTGAGCCAGGGGGAGGCACAGATACGCAGTATTTT.

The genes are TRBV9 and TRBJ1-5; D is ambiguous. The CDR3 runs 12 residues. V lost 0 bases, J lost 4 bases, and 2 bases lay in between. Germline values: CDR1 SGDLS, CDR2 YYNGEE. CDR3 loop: CASSVANQPQHF. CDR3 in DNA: TGTGCCAGCAGCGTAGCTAATCAGCCCCAGCATTTT.

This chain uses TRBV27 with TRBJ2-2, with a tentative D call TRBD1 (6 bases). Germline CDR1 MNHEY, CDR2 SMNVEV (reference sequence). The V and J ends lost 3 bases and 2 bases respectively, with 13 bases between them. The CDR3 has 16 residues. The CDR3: CASSFGDTHNTGELFF. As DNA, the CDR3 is TGTGCCAGCAGTTTTGGGGACACTCACAACACCGGGGAGCTGTTTTTT.

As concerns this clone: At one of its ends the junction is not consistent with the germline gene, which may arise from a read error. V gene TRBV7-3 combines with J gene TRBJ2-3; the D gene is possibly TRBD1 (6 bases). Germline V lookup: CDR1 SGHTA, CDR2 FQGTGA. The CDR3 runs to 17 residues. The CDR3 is CASSLLPGQGTSDAQYF. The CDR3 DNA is TGTGCCAGCAGCTTACTTCCTGGGCAGGGGACGTCAGATGCGCAGTATTTT.

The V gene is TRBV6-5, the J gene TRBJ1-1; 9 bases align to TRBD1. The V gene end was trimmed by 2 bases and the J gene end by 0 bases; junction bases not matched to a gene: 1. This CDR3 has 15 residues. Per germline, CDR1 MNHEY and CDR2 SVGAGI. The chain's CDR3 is CASSYRDRVNTEAFF. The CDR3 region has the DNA TGTGCCAGCAGTTACCGGGACAGGGTGAACACTGAAGCTTTCTTT.

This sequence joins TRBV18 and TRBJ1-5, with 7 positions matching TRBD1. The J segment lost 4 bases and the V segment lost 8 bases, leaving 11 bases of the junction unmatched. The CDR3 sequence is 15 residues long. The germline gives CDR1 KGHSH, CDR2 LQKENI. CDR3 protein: CASAGQPDPNQPQHF. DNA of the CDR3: TGTGCCAGCGCGGGACAGCCAGACCCAAATCAGCCCCAGCATTTT.

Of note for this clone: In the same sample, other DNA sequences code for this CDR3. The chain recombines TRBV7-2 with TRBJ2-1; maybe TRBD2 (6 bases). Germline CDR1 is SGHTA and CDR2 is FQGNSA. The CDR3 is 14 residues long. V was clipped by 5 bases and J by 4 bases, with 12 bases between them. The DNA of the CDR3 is TGTGCCAGCAGCCTCGGGACTTTTTACAATGAGCAGTTCTTC. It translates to CASSLGTFYNEQFF. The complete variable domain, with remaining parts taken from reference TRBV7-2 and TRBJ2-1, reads GAGVSQSPSNKVTEKGKDVELRCDPISGHTALYWYRQSLGQGLEFLIYFQGNSAPDKSGLPSDRFSAERTGGSVSTLTIQRTQQEDSAVYLCASSLGTFYNEQFFGPGTRLTVL.

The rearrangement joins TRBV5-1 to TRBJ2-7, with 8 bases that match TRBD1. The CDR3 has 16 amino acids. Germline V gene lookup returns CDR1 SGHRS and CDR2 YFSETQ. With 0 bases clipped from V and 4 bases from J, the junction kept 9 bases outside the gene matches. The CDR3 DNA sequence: TGCGCCAGCAGCTTGGCGAGAACAGGGGGTCCGTACGAGCAGTACTTC. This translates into CASSLARTGGPYEQYF.

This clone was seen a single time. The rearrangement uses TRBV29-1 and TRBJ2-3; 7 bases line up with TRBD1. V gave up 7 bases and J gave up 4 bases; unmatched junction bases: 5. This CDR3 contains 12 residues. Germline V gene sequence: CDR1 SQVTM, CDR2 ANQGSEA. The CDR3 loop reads CSGGQVPDTQYF. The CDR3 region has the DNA TGCAGCGGCGGACAGGTTCCAGATACGCAGTATTTT.

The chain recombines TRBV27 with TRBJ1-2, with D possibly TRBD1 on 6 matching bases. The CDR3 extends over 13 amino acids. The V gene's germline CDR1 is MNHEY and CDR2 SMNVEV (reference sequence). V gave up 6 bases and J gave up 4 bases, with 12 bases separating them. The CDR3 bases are TGTGCCAGCAGCCCCGGACAGTTCTATGGCTACACCTTC. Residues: CASSPGQFYGYTF.

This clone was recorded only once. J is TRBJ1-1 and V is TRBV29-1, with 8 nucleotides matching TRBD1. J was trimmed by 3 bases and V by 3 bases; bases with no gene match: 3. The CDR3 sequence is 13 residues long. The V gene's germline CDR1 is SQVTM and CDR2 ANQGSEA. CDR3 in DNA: TGCAGCGTTGACAGGGGGCGGTACACTGAAGCTTTCTTT. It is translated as CSVDRGRYTEAFF.

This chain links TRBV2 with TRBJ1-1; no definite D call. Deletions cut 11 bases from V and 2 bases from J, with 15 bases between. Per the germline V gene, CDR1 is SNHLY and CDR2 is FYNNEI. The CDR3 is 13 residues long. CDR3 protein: CAGRKDINTEAFF. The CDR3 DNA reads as TGTGCCGGAAGAAAAGACATTAACACTGAAGCTTTCTTT.

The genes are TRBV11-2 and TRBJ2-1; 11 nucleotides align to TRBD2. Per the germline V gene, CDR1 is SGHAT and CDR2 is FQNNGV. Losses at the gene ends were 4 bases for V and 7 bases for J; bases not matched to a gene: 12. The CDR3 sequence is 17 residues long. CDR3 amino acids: CASSWGSGGERGNEQFF. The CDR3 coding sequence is TGTGCCAGCAGCTGGGGTAGCGGGGGGGAAAGAGGAAATGAGCAGTTCTTC.

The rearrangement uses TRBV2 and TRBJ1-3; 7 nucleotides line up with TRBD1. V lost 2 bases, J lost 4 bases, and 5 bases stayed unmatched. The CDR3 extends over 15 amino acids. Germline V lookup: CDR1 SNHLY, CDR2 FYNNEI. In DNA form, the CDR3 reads TGTGCCAGCAGTGAAAAGAGGGGGCCCGGAAACACCATATATTTT. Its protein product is CASSEKRGPGNTIYF.

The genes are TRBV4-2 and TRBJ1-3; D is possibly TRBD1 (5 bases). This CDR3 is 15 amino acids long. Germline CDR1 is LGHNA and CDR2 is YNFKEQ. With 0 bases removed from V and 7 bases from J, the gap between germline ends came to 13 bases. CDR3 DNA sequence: TGTGCCAGCAGCCAAGATAATGGCAGGGATAACACCATATATTTT. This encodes CASSQDNGRDNTIYF.

The CDR3 reads CASSYQGQGGYTF. As DNA, the CDR3 is TGTGCCAGCAGTTATCAGGGTCAGGGGGGCTACACCTTC. The chain recombines TRBV6-1 with TRBJ1-2, with a weak D call TRBD1 (6 bases). Germline-derived CDR1 and CDR2 are MNHNS and SASEGT. The CDR3 covers 13 residues. V was pared by 5 bases and J by 8 bases, with 15 bases between.

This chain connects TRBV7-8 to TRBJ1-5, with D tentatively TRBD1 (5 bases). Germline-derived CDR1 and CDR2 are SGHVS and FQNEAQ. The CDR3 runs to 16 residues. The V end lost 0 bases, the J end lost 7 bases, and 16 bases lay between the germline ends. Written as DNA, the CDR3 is TGTGCCAGCAGCTTAGCGCCGTGGCAGGGTGGCCAGCCCCAGCATTTT. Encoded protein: CASSLAPWQGGQPQHF.

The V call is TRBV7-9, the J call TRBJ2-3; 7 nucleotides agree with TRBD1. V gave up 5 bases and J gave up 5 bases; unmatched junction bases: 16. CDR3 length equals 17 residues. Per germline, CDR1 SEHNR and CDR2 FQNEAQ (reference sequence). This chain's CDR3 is CASSPRQGFEFGDTQYF. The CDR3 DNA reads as TGTGCCAGCAGCCCGAGACAGGGATTCGAGTTTGGAGATACGCAGTATTTT.